These 8 T cell receptor beta chains came from one sample sequenced in a study of shared clonotypes between healthy human individuals. TCRdb keeps only in-frame clones here, not all; method: immunoSEQ multiplex PCR. The table has about 680,000 clones, around 90% seen once. Cells designated naive CD8 were CD45RO-negative and were positively selected for CCR7, with terminally differentiated effector memory CD45RA+ cells excluded. The source material was naive CD8+ T cells sorted from blood. The receptors derive from a young man in good health.

The V gene is TRBV7-8, the J gene TRBJ2-3, with a tentative D call TRBD1 (8 bases). From germline, CDR1 is SGHVS and CDR2 FQNEAQ. Trimming stripped 4 bases from V and 3 bases from J, with 20 bases between. The CDR3 spans 17 residues. The chain's CDR3 is CASSSRRGRDRTDTQYF. CDR3 nucleotide sequence: TGTGCCAGCAGCTCCAGAAGAGGGAGGGACAGGACAGATACGCAGTATTTT. Full variable domain (rest looked up from reference TRBV7-8 and TRBJ2-3): GAGVSQSPRYKVAKRGQDVALRCDPISGHVSLFWYQQALGQGPEFLTYFQNEAQLDKSGLPSDRFFAERPEGSVSTLKIQRTQQEDSAVYLCASSSRRGRDRTDTQYFGPGTRLTVL.

The J gene is TRBJ2-5, the V gene TRBV27; weak D call: TRBD1 (6 bases). The germline CDR1 and CDR2 sequences are MNHEY and SMNVEV (reference sequence). Trimming removed 6 bases from V and 3 bases from J, with 17 bases in between. This CDR3 has 15 amino acids. This CDR3 reads CASSHNPPGEETQYF. The CDR3, as DNA: TGTGCCAGCAGCCATAACCCTCCAGGGGAAGAGACCCAGTACTTC.

Written as DNA, the CDR3 is TGTGCCAGCAGTGAAGCGCGAGGGTGGGGTAGCAATCAGCCCCAGCATTTT. It yields the protein CASSEARGWGSNQPQHF. The chain combines TRBV6-1 with TRBJ1-5, with unresolved D. Trimming removed 0 bases at V and 0 bases at J, with 12 bases between. The CDR3 has 17 amino acids. Germline CDR1 reads MNHNS; CDR2 reads SASEGT.

This chain uses TRBV2 with TRBJ2-5; perhaps TRBD1 as D (5 bases). CDR1 is SNHLY, CDR2 FYNNEI, per germline. The CDR3 extends over 15 amino acids. Trimming left V 10 bases short and J 5 bases short, with 23 bases between. This chain's CDR3 is CATSHRWGLGETQYF. CDR3 in DNA: TGTGCCACCTCTCACCGTTGGGGCCTAGGGGAGACCCAGTACTTC.

About this clone: The sample holds other DNA sequences that translate to the same CDR3. The chain combines TRBV19 with TRBJ1-1; D ambiguous. V lost 2 bases and J lost 0, with 4 bases in between. CDR1 is LNHDA and CDR2 is SQIVND in the germline V gene (reference sequence). The CDR3 is 13 amino acids. The CDR3 nucleotides read TGTGCCAGTAGTATATCGCTGAACACTGAAGCTTTCTTT. Protein sequence: CASSISLNTEAFF. Based on the CDR3 plus reference TRBV19 and TRBJ1-1, the full variable domain is DGGITQSPKYLFRKEGQNVTLSCEQNLNHDAMYWYRQDPGQGLRLIYYSQIVNDFQKGDIAEGYSVSREKKESFPLTVTSAQKNPTAFYLCASSISLNTEAFFGQGTRLTVV.

The J gene is TRBJ2-1, the V gene TRBV7-6; perhaps TRBD2 as D (5 bases). This CDR3 contains 17 residues. The germline V gene encodes CDR1 SGHVS and CDR2 FNYEAQ. The V and J ends lost 4 bases and 0 bases respectively, with 16 bases between them. CDR3 in DNA: TGTGCCAGCAGCTCGGCGTGGGGAGCGGACTCCTACAATGAGCAGTTCTTC. This sequence encodes CASSSAWGADSYNEQFF.

This chain links TRBV2 with TRBJ2-7; 9 bases line up with TRBD2. Looked up from germline, CDR1 is SNHLY and CDR2 is FYNNEI. Trimming at V came to 7 bases and at J to 2 bases, leaving 15 bases not matched to a gene. The CDR3 length is 17 residues. CDR3 nucleotides: TGTGCCAGCATGGGCTCAGCGGGGGGAGCGGGAGCCTACGAGCAGTACTTC. Amino acids: CASMGSAGGAGAYEQYF.

The gene calls are TRBV28 and TRBJ2-7; 7 bases are a match to TRBD2. Germline CDR1 is MDHEN and CDR2 is SYDVKM. Trimming took 1 base from V and 6 from J; bases not matched to a gene: 30. The CDR3 length is 22 residues. The CDR3 region has the DNA TGTGCCAGCAGTTTATTGGCGTATCCATATGGCCAACTAGCGCTTCAGACGATCGAGCAGTACTTC. This translates into CASSLLAYPYGQLALQTIEQYF.